What follows describes a single T cell receptor beta chain. Time point in this sample: peripheral blood 6 weeks after treatment start. A total of 1 to 8 samples per patient were collected pretreatment and on-treatment. These data come from a study of PD-L1 blockade in urothelial cancer. About the study: Patients took up atezolizumab in the mid-2010s at 1,200 mg intravenously every 3 weeks. Enrolled patients had been treated previously with 0 to 3 chemotherapy regimens. It was at 3 weeks (second dose) and 6 weeks after treatment start that blood was analyzed.

Repertoires were generated with immunoSEQ multiplex PCR, while TCRdb's copy carries only in-frame clones and drops some. This sample has 35,000 to 45,000 clones, with 84% found just once. Germline CDR1 is GTSNPN and CDR2 is SVGIG (reference sequence). CDR3 length: 15 residues. With 2 bases clipped from V and 4 bases from J, the junction kept 7 bases outside the gene matches. The receptor was derived from a man aged 40-55 years with urothelial cancer. The V gene is TRBV30, the J gene TRBJ2-3; 9 positions match TRBD1. Specimen: PBMCs, collected around atezolizumab (anti-PD-L1) treatment. In DNA, the CDR3 is TGTGCCTGGAGTCTCCCTCGACAGGGGGCAGATACGCAGTATTTT. It is translated as CAWSLPRQGADTQYF.